This TCR beta chain derives from a study of post-analysis software for immune sequencing data. Study in general: Recorded disease courses covered relapsing-remitting, secondary progressive and progressive-relapsing multiple sclerosis. Some patients had no subtype annotation. Overall study results and limits: A handful of TRBV segments were significantly more frequent in patients than in controls. TRBV5-6, TRBV5-1 and TRBV20-1 were among these segments.

This clonotype was counted between two and nine times. Its antigen is not known. The CDR3 is 15 residues long. Germline V gene sequence: CDR1 DFQATT, CDR2 SNEGSKA (reference sequence). Trimming removed 3 bases at V and 1 base at J, with 14 bases between. Unique-molecular-identifier-tagged TCR beta cDNA libraries were used. It was from roughly 1 to 10 million T cells that approximately 500,000 cDNA molecules came. MiXCR, run by TCRdb on the PCR reads, gives a single entry per CDR3 protein. The repertoire consists of roughly 870,000 distinct CDR3 sequences, with approximately 50% occurring once and the leading ten covering under 6%.

The sequencing sample was made of blood. The clonotype originates from a girl aged 5-17 years with multiple sclerosis. The chain joins TRBV20-1 to TRBJ2-3; the D gene is possibly TRBD1 (6 bases). This chain's CDR3 is CSASEPGHRTDTQYF. The CDR3 DNA follows: TGCAGTGCTAGCGAGCCGGGACACCGCACAGATACGCAGTATTTT.